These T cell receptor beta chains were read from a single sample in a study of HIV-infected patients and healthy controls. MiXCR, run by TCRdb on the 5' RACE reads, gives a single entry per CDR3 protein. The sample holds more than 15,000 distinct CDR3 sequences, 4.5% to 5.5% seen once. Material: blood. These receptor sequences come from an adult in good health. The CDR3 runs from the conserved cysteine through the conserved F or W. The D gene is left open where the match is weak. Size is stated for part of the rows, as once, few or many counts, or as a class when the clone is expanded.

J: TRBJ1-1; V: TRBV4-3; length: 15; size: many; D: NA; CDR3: CASSQAQVLNTEAFF; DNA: TGCGCCAGCAGCCAAGCCCAGGTGTTGAACACTGAAGCTTTCTTT
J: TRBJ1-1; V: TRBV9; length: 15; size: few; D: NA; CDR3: CASSVIPGRFSEAFF; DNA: TGTGCCAGCAGCGTAATTCCAGGGAGGTTCTCTGAAGCTTTCTTT
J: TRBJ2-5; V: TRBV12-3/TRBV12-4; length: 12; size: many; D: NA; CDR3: CASSPSQETQYF; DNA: TGTGCCAGCAGTCCCTCCCAAGAGACCCAGTACTTC
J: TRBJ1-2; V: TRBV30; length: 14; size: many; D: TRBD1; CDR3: CAWSPTGQAYGYTF; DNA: TGTGCCTGGAGTCCAACCGGACAGGCCTATGGCTACACCTTC
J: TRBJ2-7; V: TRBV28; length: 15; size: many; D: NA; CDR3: CASSQGGETRYEQYF; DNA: TGTGCCAGCAGTCAAGGCGGAGAGACGCGGTACGAGCAGTACTTC
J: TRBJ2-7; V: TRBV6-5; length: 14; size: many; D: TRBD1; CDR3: CASSRQGALVEQYF; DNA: TGTGCCAGCAGTAGACAGGGGGCCCTCGTCGAGCAGTACTTC
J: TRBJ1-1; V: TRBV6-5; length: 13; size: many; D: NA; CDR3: CASSKLLNTEAFF; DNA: TGTGCCAGCAGTAAGCTGTTGAACACTGAAGCTTTCTTT
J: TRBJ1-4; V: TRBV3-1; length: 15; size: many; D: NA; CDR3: CASSQGSRVLEKLFF; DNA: TGTGCCAGCAGCCAAGGCTCCAGGGTACTTGAAAAACTGTTTTTT
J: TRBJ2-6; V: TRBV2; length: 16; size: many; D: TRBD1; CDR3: CASIRDRISGANVLTF; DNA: TGTGCCAGCATTAGGGACAGGATCTCTGGGGCCAACGTCCTGACTTTC
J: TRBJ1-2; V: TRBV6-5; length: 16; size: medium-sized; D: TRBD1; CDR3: CATEPAGTGGLYGYTF; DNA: TGTGCCACCGAGCCGGCAGGGACAGGGGGCCTCTATGGCTACACCTTC
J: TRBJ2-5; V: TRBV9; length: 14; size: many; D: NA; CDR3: CASSVDPGAETQYF; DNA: TGTGCCAGCAGCGTAGATCCGGGGGCAGAGACCCAGTACTTC
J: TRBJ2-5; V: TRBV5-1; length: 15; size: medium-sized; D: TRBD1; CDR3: CASSLRTGGQETQYF; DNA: TGCGCCAGCAGCTTGCGGACAGGGGGGCAAGAGACCCAGTACTTC
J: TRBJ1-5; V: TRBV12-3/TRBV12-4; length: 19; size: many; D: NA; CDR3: CASSLAGGYRGIGNQPQHF; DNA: TGTGCCAGCAGTTTAGCCGGGGGGTATAGGGGTATTGGCAATCAGCCCCAGCATTTT
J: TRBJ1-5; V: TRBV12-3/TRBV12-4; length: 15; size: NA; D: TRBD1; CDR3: CASSPAKGASQPQHF; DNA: TGTGCCAGCAGTCCTGCAAAGGGGGCGTCTCAGCCCCAGCATTTT
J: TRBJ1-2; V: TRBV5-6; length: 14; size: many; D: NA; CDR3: CASSKWRINYGYTF; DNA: TGTGCCAGCAGCAAGTGGAGGATCAACTATGGCTACACCTTC
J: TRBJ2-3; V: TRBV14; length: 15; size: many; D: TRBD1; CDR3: CASSQKTGGTDTQYF; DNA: TGTGCCAGCAGCCAAAAAACAGGGGGCACAGATACGCAGTATTTT
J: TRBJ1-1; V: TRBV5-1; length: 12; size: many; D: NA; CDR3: CASSFGDTEAFF; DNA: TGCGCCAGCAGCTTCGGGGATACTGAAGCTTTCTTT
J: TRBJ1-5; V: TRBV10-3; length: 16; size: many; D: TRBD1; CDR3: CAISRQGSGGNQPQHF; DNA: TGTGCCATCAGTAGACAGGGCTCGGGAGGCAATCAGCCCCAGCATTTT
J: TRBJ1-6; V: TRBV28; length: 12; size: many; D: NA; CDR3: CASHSFYSPLHF; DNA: TGTGCCAGCCACAGTTTCTATTCACCCCTCCACTTT
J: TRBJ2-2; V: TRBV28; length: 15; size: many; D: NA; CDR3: CASTTRRRSTGELFF; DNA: TGTGCCAGTACGACTAGGCGCCGATCCACCGGGGAGCTGTTTTTT
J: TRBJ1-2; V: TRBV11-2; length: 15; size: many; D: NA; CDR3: CASSISGPTDSGYTF; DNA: TGTGCCAGCAGCATATCGGGCCCTACCGATTCGGGCTACACCTTC
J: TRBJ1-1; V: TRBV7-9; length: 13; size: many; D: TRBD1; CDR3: CASSRGQGSEAFF; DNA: TGTGCCAGCAGCAGAGGACAGGGGTCTGAAGCTTTCTTT
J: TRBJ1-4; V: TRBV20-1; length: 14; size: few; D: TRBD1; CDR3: CSARERTGGEKLFF; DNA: TGCAGTGCTAGAGAACGGACAGGGGGTGAAAAACTGTTTTTT
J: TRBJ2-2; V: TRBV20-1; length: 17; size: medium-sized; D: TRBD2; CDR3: CSAASASGGPHTGELFF; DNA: TGCAGTGCGGCGTCGGCTAGCGGGGGGCCCCACACCGGGGAGCTGTTTTTT
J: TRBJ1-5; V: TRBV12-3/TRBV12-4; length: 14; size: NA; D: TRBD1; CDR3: CASSYGQEGQPQHF; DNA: TGTGCCAGCAGTTACGGACAGGAAGGTCAGCCCCAGCATTTT
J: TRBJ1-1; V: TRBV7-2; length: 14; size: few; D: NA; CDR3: CASSLASWYTEAFF; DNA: TGTGCCAGCAGCTTAGCTTCATGGTACACTGAAGCTTTCTTT
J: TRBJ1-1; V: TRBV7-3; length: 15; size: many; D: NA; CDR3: CASSVIVLGDTEAFF; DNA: TGTGCCAGCAGCGTCATAGTCCTGGGGGACACTGAAGCTTTCTTT
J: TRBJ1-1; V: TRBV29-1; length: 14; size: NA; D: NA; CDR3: CSVEGDSRTAEAFF; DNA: TGCAGCGTTGAAGGAGACAGCCGTACAGCGGAAGCTTTCTTT
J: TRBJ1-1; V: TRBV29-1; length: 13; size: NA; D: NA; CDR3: CSVVRTRSTEAFF; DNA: TGCAGCGTTGTTCGAACCCGGAGCACTGAAGCTTTCTTT
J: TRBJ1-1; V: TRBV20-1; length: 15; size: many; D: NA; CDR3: CSASEAGSGYTEAFF; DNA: TGCAGTGCTAGCGAGGCAGGATCGGGTTACACTGAAGCTTTCTTT
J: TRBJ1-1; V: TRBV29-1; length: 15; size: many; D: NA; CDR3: CSVEASSEGLSKAFF; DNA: TGCAGCGTTGAAGCTTCCTCAGAGGGGTTATCCAAAGCTTTCTTT
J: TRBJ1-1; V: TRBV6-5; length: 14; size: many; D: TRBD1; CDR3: CASSKQGRITEAFF; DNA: TGTGCCAGCAGTAAACAGGGGAGAATCACTGAAGCTTTCTTT
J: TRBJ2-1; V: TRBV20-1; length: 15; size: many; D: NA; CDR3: CSARVSGISYNEQFF; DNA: TGCAGTGCTAGAGTTTCCGGGATCTCGTACAATGAGCAGTTCTTC
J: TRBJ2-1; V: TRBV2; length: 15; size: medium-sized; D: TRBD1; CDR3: CASRSWDRAYNEQFF; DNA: TGTGCCAGCAGATCCTGGGACAGGGCTTACAATGAGCAGTTCTTC
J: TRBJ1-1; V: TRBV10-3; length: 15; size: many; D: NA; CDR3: CAISDHDRKNTEAFF; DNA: TGTGCCATCAGTGACCACGATCGGAAGAACACTGAAGCTTTCTTT
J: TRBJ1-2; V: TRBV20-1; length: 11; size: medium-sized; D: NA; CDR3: CSARTDYGYTF; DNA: TGCAGTGCCCGGACAGACTATGGCTACACCTTC
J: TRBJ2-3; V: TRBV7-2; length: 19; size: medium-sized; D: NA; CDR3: CASSLEAVGGAGVTDTQYF; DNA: TGTGCCAGCAGCTTAGAGGCTGTTGGGGGGGCCGGCGTCACCGATACGCAGTATTTT
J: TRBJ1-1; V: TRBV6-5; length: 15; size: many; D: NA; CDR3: CASSYSITQNTEAFF; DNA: TGTGCCAGCAGTTACTCGATTACACAGAACACTGAAGCTTTCTTT
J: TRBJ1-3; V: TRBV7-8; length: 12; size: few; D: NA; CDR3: CASRSDLGTIYF; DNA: TGTGCCAGCAGATCCGACCTTGGCACCATATATTTT
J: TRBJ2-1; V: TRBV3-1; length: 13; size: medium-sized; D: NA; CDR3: CASSQAFRDEQFF; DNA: TGTGCCAGCAGCCAAGCGTTTCGAGATGAGCAGTTCTTC